This is a list of T cell receptor beta chains from one sample in a study of T cell responses to AZD1222 COVID-19 vaccine. The repertoire was sequenced with immunoSEQ multiplex PCR; TCRdb's copy has only in-frame clones and lacks some. The table records about 120,000 clones, approximately 93% of them present only once. The sample was peripheral blood, taken on day 0 of AZD1222 vaccination. The receptors shown here come from an adult in good health. CDR3s include the opening cysteine and the closing phenylalanine or tryptophan. The D gene is left open where the match is weak. Expanded clones get a size class; other rows say once, few or many, or leave the size out.

>NA|TRBJ1-1|TRBV6-4|NA
TGTGCCAGCAGTGACTCTGGTGGGGGGGCCACTGAAGCTTTCTTT
CASSDSGGGATEAFF
>NA|TRBJ1-1|TRBV29-1|NA
TGCAGCGTTGAAGGGTTCAACACTGAAGCTTTCTTT
CSVEGFNTEAFF
>NA|TRBJ1-1|TRBV11-3|NA
TGTGCCAGCAGCTTAGGGAAACGGGAAACTGAAGCTTTCTTT
CASSLGKRETEAFF
>TRBD1|TRBJ1-2|TRBV6-1|NA
TGTGCCAGCAGTGTAATGGGTGGGACAGCTTTTTATGGCTACACCTTC
CASSVMGGTAFYGYTF
>NA|TRBJ1-2|TRBV5-1|NA
TGCGCCAGCAGCTTGGAAACAGGACGTAACTATGGCTACACCTTC
CASSLETGRNYGYTF
>NA|TRBJ2-7|TRBV24-1|NA
TGTGCCACTAGTTACAACTACGAGCAGTACTTC
CATSYNYEQYF
>NA|TRBJ2-3|TRBV11-2|NA
TGTGCCAGCAGCTTAGACAGGGGTCCCTCTAGCACAGATACGCAGTATTTT
CASSLDRGPSSTDTQYF
>TRBD1|TRBJ1-6|TRBV12-3/TRBV12-4|few
TGTGCCAGCAGTTTGGACAGGGTCGGACCCCTCCACTTT
CASSLDRVGPLHF
>NA|TRBJ2-7|TRBV7-8|NA
TGTGCCAGCAGCGAAAACAGGGCGAGCTCCTACGAGCAGTACTTC
CASSENRASSYEQYF
>NA|TRBJ1-2|TRBV6-5|NA
TGTGCCAGCAGTTACCGGGGACTTAACTATGGCTACACCTTC
CASSYRGLNYGYTF
>NA|TRBJ2-7|TRBV7-2|NA
TGTGCCAGCAGCTTAGATCGGGGATTCGCCCCCGAGCAGTACTTC
CASSLDRGFAPEQYF
>NA|TRBJ1-1|TRBV7-9|NA
TGTGCCAGCAGCCCTCGGGAGAACACTGAAGCTTTCTTT
CASSPRENTEAFF
>NA|TRBJ1-1|TRBV24-1|once
TGTGCCACCAGTGATTCCGACATAAAGCGCACTGAAGCTTTCTTT
CATSDSDIKRTEAFF
>NA|TRBJ2-3|TRBV7-3|NA
TGTGCCAGCAGCCCCGGGGGTAGCACAGATACGCAGTATTTT
CASSPGGSTDTQYF
>NA|TRBJ1-1|TRBV3-1/TRBV3-2|NA
TGTGCCAGCAGCCGGGACGGGAGAATGAACACTGAAGCTTTCTTT
CASSRDGRMNTEAFF
>NA|TRBJ1-1|TRBV19|NA
TGTGCCAGTAGTGGTCTAATGAACACTGAAGCTTTCTTT
CASSGLMNTEAFF
>NA|TRBJ2-3|TRBV5-4|NA
TGTGCCAGCAGCTTGACAGGGAGGGATACGCAGTATTTT
CASSLTGRDTQYF
>NA|TRBJ1-5|TRBV20-1|NA
TGCAGTGCTAGTGGAGGGGGTTGGCAGCCCCAGCATTTT
CSASGGGWQPQHF
>TRBD1|TRBJ1-3|TRBV12-3/TRBV12-4|few
TGTGCCAGCAGTTACGGACAGGGCGGCACCATATATTTT
CASSYGQGGTIYF
>NA|TRBJ2-1|TRBV7-3|NA
TGTGCCAGCAGCACAGGACAGAGCTCCTACAATGAGCAGTTCTTC
CASSTGQSSYNEQFF
>NA|TRBJ1-2|TRBV5-4|NA
TGTGCCAGCAGCTTGGTCCCCCGTGGGGTTTTGGGGCATGGCTACACCTTC
CASSLVPRGVLGHGYTF
>TRBD2|TRBJ2-7|TRBV11-1|NA
TGTGCCAGCAGCTTGGGGGGGACGGGCTACGAGCAGTACTTC
CASSLGGTGYEQYF
>NA|TRBJ2-5|TRBV5-5|few
TGTGCCAGCAGCTTGGAGGGGGAGACCCAGTACTTC
CASSLEGETQYF
>NA|TRBJ1-2|TRBV5-4|NA
TGTGCCAGCGGGCGAGACTATGGCTACACCTTC
CASGRDYGYTF
>NA|TRBJ2-3|TRBV11-1|NA
TGTGCCAGCAGCTTCGGCCCCCAGGATACGCAGTATTTT
CASSFGPQDTQYF